One T cell receptor (beta chain) is described in this entry. Its specificity is unknown. Assay used: immunoSEQ multiplex PCR; TCRdb lists only in-frame clones, some missing. The sample holds roughly 2,200 clones, about 80% seen once. This specimen comes from a study of neoadjuvant nivolumab and ipilimumab in lung cancer. For the study at large: Patients got nivolumab 3 mg/kg on days 1, 15 and 29; combination added ipilimumab 1 mg/kg day 1.

Germline-derived CDR1 and CDR2 are LNHNV and YYDKDF (reference sequence). V shed 0 bases, J shed 5 bases, and the junction held 4 bases outside the gene matches. The length of the CDR3 is 14 residues. Study-level findings and limits: Only two of four nivolumab-treated tumors gained richness and clonality by surgery. TCR sequencing covered a small number of samples. Pathologic regression was not significantly tied to TCR clonality.

This TCR was sampled from an adult with non-small cell lung cancer. This chain uses TRBV15 with TRBJ2-7; 7 bases align to TRBD1. The material sequenced was adjacent normal lung tissue, taken after neoadjuvant nivolumab, alone or with ipilimumab, at or shortly before surgery. Here the CDR3 reads CATSRDLGTDEQYF. In DNA, the CDR3 is TGTGCCACCAGCAGAGATTTAGGGACAGACGAGCAGTACTTC.